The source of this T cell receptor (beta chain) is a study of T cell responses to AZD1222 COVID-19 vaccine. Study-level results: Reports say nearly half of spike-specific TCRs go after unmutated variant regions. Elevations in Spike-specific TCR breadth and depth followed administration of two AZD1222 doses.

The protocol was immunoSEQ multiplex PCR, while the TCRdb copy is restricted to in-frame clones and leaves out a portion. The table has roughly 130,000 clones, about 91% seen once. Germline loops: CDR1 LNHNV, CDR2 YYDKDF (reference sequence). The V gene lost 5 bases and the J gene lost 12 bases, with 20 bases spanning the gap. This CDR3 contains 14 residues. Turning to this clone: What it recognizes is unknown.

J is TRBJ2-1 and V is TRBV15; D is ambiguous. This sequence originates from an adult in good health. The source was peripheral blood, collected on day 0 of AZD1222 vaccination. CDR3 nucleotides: TGTGCCACCAGCCGAACGTCACAACTAATGAGGCAGTTCTTC. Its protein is CATSRTSQLMRQFF.